The sequence of this TCR beta chain was determined in a study of blood T cells in healthy people across ages. Germline lookup yields CDR1 SGHRS and CDR2 YFSETQ. This CDR3 is built from 17 residues. J gave up 3 bases and V 3 bases, and 7 bases lay outside the gene matches. Through a sample-barcoded 5' primer and a J-beta primer mix, a second PCR was run for roughly 6 to 12 cycles. MiXCR was run by TCRdb on the 5' RACE reads, yielding one entry per CDR3 protein. The sample contains fewer than 950,000 distinct CDR3 sequences, about 34% of which appear only once. This clonotype was sampled from a man between 18 and 29 years old in good health. Sample: blood. V gene TRBV5-1 combines with J gene TRBJ1-4; 11 bases fit TRBD1. CDR3: CASSSGQGDLANEKLFF. Here the CDR3 DNA reads TGCGCCAGCAGCTCGGGACAGGGGGACTTAGCTAATGAAAAACTGTTTTTT.